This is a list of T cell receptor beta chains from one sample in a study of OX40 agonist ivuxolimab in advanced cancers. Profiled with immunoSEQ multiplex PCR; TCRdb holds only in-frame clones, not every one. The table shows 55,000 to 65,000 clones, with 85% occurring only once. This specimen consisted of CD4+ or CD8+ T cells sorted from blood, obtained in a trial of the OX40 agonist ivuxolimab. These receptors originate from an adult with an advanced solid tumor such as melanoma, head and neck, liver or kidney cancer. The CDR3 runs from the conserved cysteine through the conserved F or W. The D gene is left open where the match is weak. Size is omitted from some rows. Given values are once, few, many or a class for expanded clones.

CDR3nt: TGTGCCAGCAGCTTAGTTCTAGCGGGGGGAACGGGAGATACGCAGTATTTT
CDR3aa: CASSLVLAGGTGDTQYF
j_gene: TRBJ2-3
d_gene: TRBD2
abundance: once
v_gene: TRBV7-2

CDR3nt: TGTGCCAGCAGTTTCGCCCCCCCTCGGAATTCACCCCTCCACTTT
CDR3aa: CASSFAPPRNSPLHF
j_gene: TRBJ1-6
d_gene: -
abundance: -
v_gene: TRBV28

CDR3nt: TGTGCCAGCAGTAAATACGAGCAGTACTTC
CDR3aa: CASSKYEQYF
j_gene: TRBJ2-7
d_gene: -
abundance: -
v_gene: TRBV28

CDR3nt: TGTGCCAGCAGTGATCGTGGGCTTTCGACAGGGGGAAGAACCGGGGAGCTGTTTTTT
CDR3aa: CASSDRGLSTGGRTGELFF
j_gene: TRBJ2-2
d_gene: TRBD1
abundance: once
v_gene: TRBV6-1

CDR3nt: TGTGCCAGCAGCTTAGGGGGCAGCTACGAGCAGTACTTC
CDR3aa: CASSLGGSYEQYF
j_gene: TRBJ2-7
d_gene: -
abundance: -
v_gene: TRBV11-2

CDR3nt: TGCAGCGCCCTCGACAGTGAGAACACTGAAGCTTTCTTT
CDR3aa: CSALDSENTEAFF
j_gene: TRBJ1-1
d_gene: -
abundance: -
v_gene: TRBV29-1

CDR3nt: TGTGCCAGCAGTCCGGGGACAGGGGTTTATGGCTACACCTTC
CDR3aa: CASSPGTGVYGYTF
j_gene: TRBJ1-2
d_gene: TRBD1
abundance: once
v_gene: TRBV27

CDR3nt: TGTGCCAGCACTACAGGGGGTCCGGATAATTCACCCCTCCACTTT
CDR3aa: CASTTGGPDNSPLHF
j_gene: TRBJ1-6
d_gene: TRBD1
abundance: -
v_gene: TRBV6-5

CDR3nt: TGTGCCAGCAGCTCCGCTGGCGGGAGAAACACCGGGGAGCTGTTTTTT
CDR3aa: CASSSAGGRNTGELFF
j_gene: TRBJ2-2
d_gene: TRBD2
abundance: -
v_gene: TRBV7-3

CDR3nt: TGTGCCAGCAGTGACGGGTCCAGGTTAGGGAGAGATTCACCCCTCCACTTT
CDR3aa: CASSDGSRLGRDSPLHF
j_gene: TRBJ1-6
d_gene: -
abundance: -
v_gene: TRBV6-1

CDR3nt: TGTGCCTGGTCGACAGGGGCCCAAGAGACCCAGTACTTC
CDR3aa: CAWSTGAQETQYF
j_gene: TRBJ2-5
d_gene: TRBD1
abundance: -
v_gene: TRBV30

CDR3nt: TGTGCCAGCTCACCGAACGACAGAGGAGAGACCCAGTACTTC
CDR3aa: CASSPNDRGETQYF
j_gene: TRBJ2-5
d_gene: -
abundance: -
v_gene: TRBV18

CDR3nt: TGTGCCAGCAGCCGGAGATTCTCTGGAAACACCATATATTTT
CDR3aa: CASSRRFSGNTIYF
j_gene: TRBJ1-3
d_gene: -
abundance: -
v_gene: TRBV7-2

CDR3nt: TGTGCCAGTAGTAAGTCGGGACTAGCGGGAGGGCCAGGCTACGAGCAGTACTTC
CDR3aa: CASSKSGLAGGPGYEQYF
j_gene: TRBJ2-7
d_gene: TRBD2
abundance: -
v_gene: TRBV19

CDR3nt: TGTGCCAGCAGTGAGAGGGATCAGCCCCAGCATTTT
CDR3aa: CASSERDQPQHF
j_gene: TRBJ1-5
d_gene: -
abundance: few
v_gene: TRBV28

CDR3nt: TGTGCCAGTAGTATAGTGAGGGGAGCTAACTATGGCTACACCTTC
CDR3aa: CASSIVRGANYGYTF
j_gene: TRBJ1-2
d_gene: -
abundance: -
v_gene: TRBV19

CDR3nt: TGCGCCAGCAGCTTGGGCGGCCGCACAGATACGCAGTATTTT
CDR3aa: CASSLGGRTDTQYF
j_gene: TRBJ2-3
d_gene: -
abundance: -
v_gene: TRBV5-1

CDR3nt: TGTGCTAGCAGCTTAGGCTTGAGCTCCTCAAAAGAGACCCAGTACTTC
CDR3aa: CASSLGLSSSKETQYF
j_gene: TRBJ2-5
d_gene: -
abundance: -
v_gene: TRBV7-7

CDR3nt: TGTGCCAGCAGTTTTACCGGGACTAGCGGTATATCGTACCAAGAGACCCAGTACTTC
CDR3aa: CASSFTGTSGISYQETQYF
j_gene: TRBJ2-5
d_gene: TRBD2
abundance: -
v_gene: TRBV2

CDR3nt: TGTGCCAGTAGCACGACAGGGGGCGGTTCACCCCTCCACTTT
CDR3aa: CASSTTGGGSPLHF
j_gene: TRBJ1-6
d_gene: TRBD1
abundance: few
v_gene: TRBV19

CDR3nt: TGTGCCAGCAGCCGACTAGCGTCCTACAATGAGCAGTTCTTC
CDR3aa: CASSRLASYNEQFF
j_gene: TRBJ2-1
d_gene: TRBD2
abundance: -
v_gene: TRBV27

CDR3nt: TGTGCCAGCAGCTATCCTCCGGGACTCCCCGGCCATGAGCAGTTCTTC
CDR3aa: CASSYPPGLPGHEQFF
j_gene: TRBJ2-1
d_gene: -
abundance: once
v_gene: TRBV7-9

CDR3nt: TGTGCCAGCAGCATTCGGGACAGCTACGAGCAGTACTTC
CDR3aa: CASSIRDSYEQYF
j_gene: TRBJ2-7
d_gene: TRBD1
abundance: -
v_gene: TRBV5-6

CDR3nt: TGTGCCAGCTCACCCCGGTGGAACGTACAGGGGGCAGGCTATGGCTACACCTTC
CDR3aa: CASSPRWNVQGAGYGYTF
j_gene: TRBJ1-2
d_gene: TRBD1
abundance: few
v_gene: TRBV18

CDR3nt: TGTGCCAGTAGTATGGTATCGGGACAGGTGAATGAAAAACTGTTTTTT
CDR3aa: CASSMVSGQVNEKLFF
j_gene: TRBJ1-4
d_gene: TRBD1
abundance: -
v_gene: TRBV19

CDR3nt: TGCAGTGCTAACAGCTACGAGCAGTACTTC
CDR3aa: CSANSYEQYF
j_gene: TRBJ2-7
d_gene: -
abundance: -
v_gene: TRBV20-1

CDR3nt: TGTGCCAGCAGCCGATTAGGGACAGGGGGCGGCGAGCAGTACTTC
CDR3aa: CASSRLGTGGGEQYF
j_gene: TRBJ2-7
d_gene: TRBD1
abundance: -
v_gene: TRBV6-1

CDR3nt: TGTGCCAGCAGTTGGGGTCAGAACACTGAAGCTTTCTTT
CDR3aa: CASSWGQNTEAFF
j_gene: TRBJ1-1
d_gene: -
abundance: -
v_gene: TRBV2

CDR3nt: TGTGCCAGCAGTACCCACGGGACTAGCGGTTACGAGCAGTACTTC
CDR3aa: CASSTHGTSGYEQYF
j_gene: TRBJ2-7
d_gene: TRBD2
abundance: -
v_gene: TRBV6-1

CDR3nt: TGTGCCAGCAGCGTAGGGGACAGTCTTTCCTACGAGCAGTACTTC
CDR3aa: CASSVGDSLSYEQYF
j_gene: TRBJ2-7
d_gene: TRBD1
abundance: -
v_gene: TRBV9

CDR3nt: TGTGCCAGCACCTATAGCGGGAGGGTTGAGACCCAGTACTTC
CDR3aa: CASTYSGRVETQYF
j_gene: TRBJ2-5
d_gene: TRBD2
abundance: -
v_gene: TRBV7-2

CDR3nt: TGTGCCAGCACCCCACTGGGGGGAAGGGCCGGGGAGCTGTTTTTT
CDR3aa: CASTPLGGRAGELFF
j_gene: TRBJ2-2
d_gene: -
abundance: -
v_gene: TRBV7-8

CDR3nt: TGTGCCAGCAGCTTAGTGGGGGGAGATGAGCAGTTCTTC
CDR3aa: CASSLVGGDEQFF
j_gene: TRBJ2-1
d_gene: -
abundance: -
v_gene: TRBV7-9

CDR3nt: TGTGCCAGCAGCGTAAGTGGTAAAGGCGGTGGAAACACCATATATTTT
CDR3aa: CASSVSGKGGGNTIYF
j_gene: TRBJ1-3
d_gene: -
abundance: -
v_gene: TRBV9

CDR3nt: TGTGCCAGCAGCCTAAGGGGGCAGGGGAGGAACGAGCAGTACTTC
CDR3aa: CASSLRGQGRNEQYF
j_gene: TRBJ2-7
d_gene: -
abundance: -
v_gene: TRBV7-8

CDR3nt: TGTGCCAGCAGCGCAACTAACACTGAAGCTTTCTTT
CDR3aa: CASSATNTEAFF
j_gene: TRBJ1-1
d_gene: -
abundance: -
v_gene: TRBV9

CDR3nt: TGTGCCAGCAGTCAGCGGGGGCCTTCCTACGAGCAGTACTTC
CDR3aa: CASSQRGPSYEQYF
j_gene: TRBJ2-7
d_gene: TRBD2
abundance: -
v_gene: TRBV5-4

CDR3nt: TGTGCTTCCTCAACCGGGACAGGGAATCAGCCCCAGCATTTT
CDR3aa: CASSTGTGNQPQHF
j_gene: TRBJ1-5
d_gene: TRBD1
abundance: -
v_gene: TRBV28

CDR3nt: TGTGCCAGCAGCAGCCCGGGACAGCTATTCAATCAGCCCCAGCATTTT
CDR3aa: CASSSPGQLFNQPQHF
j_gene: TRBJ1-5
d_gene: TRBD1
abundance: -
v_gene: TRBV9

CDR3nt: TGTGCCAGCAGCGTCGGTCATCCTAGCACAGATACGCAGTATTTT
CDR3aa: CASSVGHPSTDTQYF
j_gene: TRBJ2-3
d_gene: -
abundance: -
v_gene: TRBV9

CDR3nt: TGTGCCATCATGCCCATGGGGGACTTTGACAGGGAATATGATGCCTACGAGCAGTACTTC
CDR3aa: CAIMPMGDFDREYDAYEQYF
j_gene: TRBJ2-7
d_gene: -
abundance: -
v_gene: TRBV10-3

CDR3nt: TGTGCCAGCAGCAAATACCCCGACAGGGCAGGAAACACCATATATTTT
CDR3aa: CASSKYPDRAGNTIYF
j_gene: TRBJ1-3
d_gene: TRBD1
abundance: -
v_gene: TRBV11-2